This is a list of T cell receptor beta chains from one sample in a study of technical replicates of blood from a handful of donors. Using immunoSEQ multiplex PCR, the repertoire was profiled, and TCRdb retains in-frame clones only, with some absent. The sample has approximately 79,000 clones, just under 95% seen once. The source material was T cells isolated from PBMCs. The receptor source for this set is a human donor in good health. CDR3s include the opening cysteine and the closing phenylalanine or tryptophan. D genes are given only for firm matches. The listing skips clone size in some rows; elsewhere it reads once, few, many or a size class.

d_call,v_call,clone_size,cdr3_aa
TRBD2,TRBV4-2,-,CASSRRTSNFDEQYF
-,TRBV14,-,CASSYIRLTGRRGANVLTF
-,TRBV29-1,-,CSVVWVTGTYEQYF
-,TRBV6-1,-,CASTAGPGYGYTF
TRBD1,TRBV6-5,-,CASSYATGHYGYTF
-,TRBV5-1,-,CASSLGGDLVNEQYF
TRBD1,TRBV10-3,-,CAISGQGNQPQHF
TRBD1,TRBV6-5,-,CASSSRQGRTVEQFF
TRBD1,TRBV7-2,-,CASSLRDRGRNQPQHF
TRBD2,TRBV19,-,CACNDPGTSRWIQYF
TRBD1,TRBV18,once,CASSPRYGTGGADTQYF
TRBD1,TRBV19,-,CASSPGTGSYEQYF
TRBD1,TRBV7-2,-,CASSPGQGTDTQYF
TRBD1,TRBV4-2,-,CASSFRTGGDYGYTF
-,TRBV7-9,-,CASSWGMEFIRANGYTF
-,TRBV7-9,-,CASSLYVGELFF